The source of this T cell receptor (beta chain) is a study of cytomegalovirus exposure and HLA in healthy donors. PCR involved 60 Vbeta and 13 Jbeta primers. Only in-frame clones appear in the TCRdb table, and some are missing; sequencing was by immunoSEQ multiplex PCR. The repertoire consists of about 160,000 clones, with roughly 80% occurring once and the leading ten covering 0.77%. There are 14 residues in the CDR3. Germline CDR1 and CDR2: GTSNPN and SVGIG (reference sequence). V was trimmed by 4 bases and J by 7 bases, leaving 14 bases between them. This receptor was taken from a woman under 30 in good health and CMV-seronegative. What was sequenced was PBMCs. The chain couples TRBV30 to TRBJ1-6; a possible D gene is TRBD1 (5 bases). The CDR3 here is CAWIGGTRNSPLHF. CDR3 sequence (DNA): TGTGCCTGGATCGGCGGGACCCGGAATTCACCCCTCCACTTT.